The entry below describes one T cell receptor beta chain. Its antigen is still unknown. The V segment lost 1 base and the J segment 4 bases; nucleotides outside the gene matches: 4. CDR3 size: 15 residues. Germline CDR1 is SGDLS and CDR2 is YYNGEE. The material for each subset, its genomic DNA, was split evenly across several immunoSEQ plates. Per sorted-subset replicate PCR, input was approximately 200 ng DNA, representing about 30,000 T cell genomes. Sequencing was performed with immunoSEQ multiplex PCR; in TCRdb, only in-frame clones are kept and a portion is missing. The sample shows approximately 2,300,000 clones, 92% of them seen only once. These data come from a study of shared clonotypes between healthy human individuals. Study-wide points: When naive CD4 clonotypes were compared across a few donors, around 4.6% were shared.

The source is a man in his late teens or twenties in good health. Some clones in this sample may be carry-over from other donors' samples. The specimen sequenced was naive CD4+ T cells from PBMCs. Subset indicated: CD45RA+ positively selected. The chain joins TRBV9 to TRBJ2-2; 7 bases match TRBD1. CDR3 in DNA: TGTGCCAGCAGCGTATTGGGGACAGCCACCGGGGAGCTGTTTTTT. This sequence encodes CASSVLGTATGELFF.